The clone carrying this T cell receptor beta chain was detected many times. Its target is unknown. cDNA molecules, individually, were tagged with unique molecular identifiers. In TCRdb, the 5' RACE reads were re-called with MiXCR into one record per CDR3 protein. The sample holds around 37,000 distinct CDR3 sequences, 9% to 9.5% seen once. The data stem from a study of early T cells in non-severe SARS-CoV-2 infection. General observations from the study: Database matching using VDJdb favored anti-spike CD8 responses, with private and CD4 specificities left missing.

This sequence was found in an adult who was a healthcare worker with PCR-confirmed SARS-CoV-2 infection or an uninfected control (not recorded which). The sequenced sample consisted of whole blood.

The DNA for the CDR3 is TGTGCCAGCTCACCACCTAGCTTCACAGATACGCAGTATTTT. It yields the protein CASSPPSFTDTQYF. J is TRBJ2-3 and V is TRBV18; D call uncertain. V lost 0 bases, J lost 2 bases, and 6 bases lay in between. CDR3 length equals 14 residues. Germline CDR1 and CDR2: KGHSH and LQKENI.